The following is a TCR beta chain sequence with its context. The V gene's germline CDR1 is ENHRY and CDR2 SYGVKD. This CDR3 region has 14 residues. V was pared by 8 bases and J by 5 bases, with 9 bases of the junction left unmatched. The sample comes from a study of blood T cell repertoires in COVID-19. Only in-frame clones appear in the TCRdb table, and some are missing; sequencing was by immunoSEQ multiplex PCR. This repertoire shows about 410,000 clones, about nine tenths found once; its top ten account for 1.4%. V usage is TRBV10-3 and J usage is TRBJ1-2; TRBD1 agrees at 9 bases. The sequenced material came from peripheral blood. The sequence came from a woman in her twenties or thirties with active or convalescent COVID-19. CDR3 in amino acids: CAIARGTGTYGYTF. CDR3 DNA sequence: TGTGCCATCGCCCGAGGGACAGGGACGTATGGCTACACCTTC.